Given below is one T cell receptor beta chain in context. This entry comes from a study of blood T cell repertoires in COVID-19. Repertoires were generated with immunoSEQ multiplex PCR, while TCRdb's copy carries only in-frame clones and drops some. In the table there are some 120,000 clones, around 86% of which are singletons. The CDR3 consists of 14 residues. V lost 0 bases and J lost 13, with 14 bases in between. Germline-derived CDR1 and CDR2 are SGHNT and YYREEE (reference sequence). The TCR was taken from a woman between 50 and 59 years old who had recovered from COVID-19. The sequenced sample consisted of peripheral blood. The chain has TRBV5-4 and TRBJ1-6; D call uncertain. CDR3 bases: TGTGCCAGCAGCTTGGCGGGATCTCCCCCTCCCCTCCACTTT. It is translated as CASSLAGSPPPLHF.